This T cell receptor beta chain was sequenced for a study of human versus mouse CDR3 diversity and MHC coevolution. Study overall: Reported immunoSEQ sensitivity was one in 200,000 T cells, with reduced amplification bias. Valid reads per sample ranged from roughly 0.6 x 10^7 to 1.7 x 10^7.

Naive CD4 T cells were sorted as CD45RO-negative, CD62L-positive. Here immunoSEQ multiplex PCR was the method, and the copy in TCRdb shows in-frame clones only, minus some. The data show 60,000 or so clones, with around 94% seen just once and 15% to 20% held by the top ten. This CDR3 is 12 amino acids long. With 5 bases removed from V and 5 bases from J, the gap between germline ends came to 6 bases. Per germline, CDR1 SGHTA and CDR2 FQGTGA. The origin of this receptor is a person aged 60 to 70 in good health. The genes are TRBV7-3 and TRBJ2-2; D remains ambiguous. The sequenced material came from naive CD4+ T cells from blood. Subset described: CD45RO-negative CD62L-positive naive CD4 T cells. Here the CDR3 reads CASSPRTGELFF. The CDR3 region has the DNA TGTGCCAGCAGCCCCCGGACCGGGGAGCTGTTTTTT.